This record concerns one TCR beta chain sequence. The sample is drawn from a study of blood T cell repertoires in COVID-19. For the study at large: Sites across the United States, Italy and Spain contributed samples from acute and convalescent COVID-19.

Source study methods: Reference gene primers were amplified, and this amplification served to estimate nucleated cell counts. The protocol was immunoSEQ multiplex PCR, while the TCRdb copy is restricted to in-frame clones and leaves out a portion. The D gene and trimming were derived from the DNA, and the V and J assignments and clone size from that table. The table records about 120,000 clones, approximately 83% of them present only once. The CDR3 is 12 amino acids. V lost 6 bases and J lost 6, with 11 bases in between. The V gene's germline CDR1 is LGHNT and CDR2 FRNRAP. The sequence was obtained from a man aged 55 to 69 with acute or convalescent COVID-19. V is TRBV12-5 and J is TRBJ2-5; no clear D. Sequencing used peripheral blood. The CDR3 sequence: CASGPTKKTQYF. DNA of the CDR3: TGTGCTAGTGGCCCGACAAAAAAGACCCAGTACTTC.